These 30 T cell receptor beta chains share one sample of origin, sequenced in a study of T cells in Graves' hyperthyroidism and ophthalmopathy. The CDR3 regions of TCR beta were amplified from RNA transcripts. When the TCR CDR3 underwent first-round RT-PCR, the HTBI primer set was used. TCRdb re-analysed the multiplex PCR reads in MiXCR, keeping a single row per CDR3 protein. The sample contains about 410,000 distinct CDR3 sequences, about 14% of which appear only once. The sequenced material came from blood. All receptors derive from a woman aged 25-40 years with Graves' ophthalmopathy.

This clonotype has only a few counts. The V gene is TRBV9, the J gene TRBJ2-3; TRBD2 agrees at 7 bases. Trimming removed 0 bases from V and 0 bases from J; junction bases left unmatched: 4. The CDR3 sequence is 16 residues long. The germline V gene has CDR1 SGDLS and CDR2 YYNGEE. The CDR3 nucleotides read TGTGCCAGCAGCGTAGAAGCGGGGTTAAGCACAGATACGCAGTATTTT. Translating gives CASSVEAGLSTDTQYF.

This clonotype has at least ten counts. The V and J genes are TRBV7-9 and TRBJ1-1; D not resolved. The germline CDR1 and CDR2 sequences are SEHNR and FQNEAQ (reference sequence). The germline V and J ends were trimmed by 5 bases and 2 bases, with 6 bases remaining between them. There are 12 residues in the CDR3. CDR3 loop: CASSSKNTEAFF. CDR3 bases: TGTGCCAGCAGCAGTAAAAACACTGAAGCTTTCTTT.

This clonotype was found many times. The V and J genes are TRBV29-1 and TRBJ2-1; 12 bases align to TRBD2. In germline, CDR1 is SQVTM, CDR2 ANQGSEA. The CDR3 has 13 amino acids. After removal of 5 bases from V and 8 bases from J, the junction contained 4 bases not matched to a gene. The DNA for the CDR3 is TGCAGCGTTCTTCTAGCGGGGGGGTATGAGCAGTTCTTC. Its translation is CSVLLAGGYEQFF.

The CDR3 region is CASSFSRTGVNTEAFF. CDR3 nucleotide sequence: TGTGCCAGCAGTTTTTCCCGGACAGGGGTGAACACTGAAGCTTTCTTT. The chain has TRBV12-3 or TRBV12-4 and TRBJ1-1, with TRBD1 matching over 9 bases. The CDR3 runs to 16 residues. Trimming took 3 bases from V and 0 from J; bases not matched to a gene: 5.

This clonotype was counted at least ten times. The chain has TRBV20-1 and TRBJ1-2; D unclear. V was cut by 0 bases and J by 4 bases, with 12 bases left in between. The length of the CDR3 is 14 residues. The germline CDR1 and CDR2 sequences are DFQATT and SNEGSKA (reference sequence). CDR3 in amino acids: CSARDVRTAYGYTF. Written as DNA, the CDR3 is TGCAGTGCTAGAGATGTACGAACGGCCTATGGCTACACCTTC.

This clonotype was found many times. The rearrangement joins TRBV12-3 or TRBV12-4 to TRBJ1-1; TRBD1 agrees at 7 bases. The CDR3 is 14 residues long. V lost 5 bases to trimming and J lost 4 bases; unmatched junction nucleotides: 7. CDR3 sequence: CASSRGTVGTEAFF. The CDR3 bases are TGTGCCAGCAGTCGAGGGACAGTTGGCACTGAAGCTTTCTTT.

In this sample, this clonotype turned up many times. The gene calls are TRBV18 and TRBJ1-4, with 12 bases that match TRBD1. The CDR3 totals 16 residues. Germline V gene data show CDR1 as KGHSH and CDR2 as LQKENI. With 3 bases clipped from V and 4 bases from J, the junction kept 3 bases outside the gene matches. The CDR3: CASSPGQGAINEKLFF. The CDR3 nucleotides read TGTGCCAGCTCACCGGGACAGGGGGCTATTAATGAAAAACTGTTTTTT.

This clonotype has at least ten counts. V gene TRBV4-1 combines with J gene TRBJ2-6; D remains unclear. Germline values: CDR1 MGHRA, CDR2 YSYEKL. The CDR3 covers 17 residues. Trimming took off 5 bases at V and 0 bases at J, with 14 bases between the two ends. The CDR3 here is CASSSTRHDSGANVLTF. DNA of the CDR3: TGCGCCAGCAGCTCTACCCGGCATGACTCTGGGGCCAACGTCCTGACTTTC.

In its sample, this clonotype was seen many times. Here the CDR3 reads CASSLGGGLGQPQHF. In DNA form, the CDR3 reads TGTGCCAGCAGCTTGGGGGGGGGTTTGGGTCAGCCCCAGCATTTT. The gene calls are TRBV5-5 and TRBJ1-5; possible D gene TRBD1, 5 bases. Germline assignment: CDR1 SGHKS and CDR2 YYEKEE (reference sequence). V dropped 0 bases and J dropped 6 bases, with 13 bases sitting between them. CDR3 length: 15 amino acids.

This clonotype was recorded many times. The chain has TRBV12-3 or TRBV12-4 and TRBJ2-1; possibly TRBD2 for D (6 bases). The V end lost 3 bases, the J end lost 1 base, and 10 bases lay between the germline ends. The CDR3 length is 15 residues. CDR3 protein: CASSLAGKSYNEQFF. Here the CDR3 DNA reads TGTGCCAGCAGTTTGGCGGGGAAGTCCTACAATGAGCAGTTCTTC.

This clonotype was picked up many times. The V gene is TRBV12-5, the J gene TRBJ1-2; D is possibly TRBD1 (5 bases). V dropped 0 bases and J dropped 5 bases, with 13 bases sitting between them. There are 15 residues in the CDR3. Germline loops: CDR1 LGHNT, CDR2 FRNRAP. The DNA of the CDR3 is TGTGCTAGTGGTTTGGTACGTCTCGGACAATATGGCTACACCTTC. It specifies CASGLVRLGQYGYTF.

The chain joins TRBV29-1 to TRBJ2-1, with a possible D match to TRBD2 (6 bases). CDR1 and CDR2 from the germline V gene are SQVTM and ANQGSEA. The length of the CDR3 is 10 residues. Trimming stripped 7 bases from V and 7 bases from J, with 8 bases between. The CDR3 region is CSARGNEQFF. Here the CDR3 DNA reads TGCAGCGCTCGGGGGAATGAGCAGTTCTTC.

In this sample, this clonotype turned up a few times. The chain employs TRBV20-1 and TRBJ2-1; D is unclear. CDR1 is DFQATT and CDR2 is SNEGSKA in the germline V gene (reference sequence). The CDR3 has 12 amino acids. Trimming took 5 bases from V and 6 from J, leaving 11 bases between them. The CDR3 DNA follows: TGCAGTGCTTATAGGACCGTCAATGAGCAGTTCTTC. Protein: CSAYRTVNEQFF.

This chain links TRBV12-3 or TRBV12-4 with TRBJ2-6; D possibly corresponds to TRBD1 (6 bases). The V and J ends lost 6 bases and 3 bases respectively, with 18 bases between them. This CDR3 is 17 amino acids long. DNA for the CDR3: TGTGCCAGCAGCCCTTCACTACAGGGAGTTGGGGCCAACGTCCTGACTTTC. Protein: CASSPSLQGVGANVLTF.

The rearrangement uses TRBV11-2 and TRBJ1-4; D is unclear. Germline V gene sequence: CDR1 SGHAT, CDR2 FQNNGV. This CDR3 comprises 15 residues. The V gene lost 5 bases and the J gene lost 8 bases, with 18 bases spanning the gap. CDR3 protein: CASSPGGSFKEKLFF. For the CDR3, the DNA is TGTGCCAGCAGCCCGGGCGGATCCTTCAAAGAAAAACTGTTTTTT.

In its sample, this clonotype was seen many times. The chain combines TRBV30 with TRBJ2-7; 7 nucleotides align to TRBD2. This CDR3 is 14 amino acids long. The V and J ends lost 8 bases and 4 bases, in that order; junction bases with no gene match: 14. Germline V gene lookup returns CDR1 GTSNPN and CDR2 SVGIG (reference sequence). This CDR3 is CATTSREGAYEQYF. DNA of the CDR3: TGTGCCACCACCTCCAGGGAGGGCGCGTACGAGCAGTACTTC.

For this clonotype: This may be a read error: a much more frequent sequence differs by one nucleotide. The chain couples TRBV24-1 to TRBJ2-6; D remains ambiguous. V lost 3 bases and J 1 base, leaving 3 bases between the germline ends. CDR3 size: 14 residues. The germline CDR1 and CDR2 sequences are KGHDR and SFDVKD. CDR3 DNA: TGTGCCACCAGTGATCCGTCTGGGGCCAACGTCCTGACTTTC. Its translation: CATSDPSGANVLTF.

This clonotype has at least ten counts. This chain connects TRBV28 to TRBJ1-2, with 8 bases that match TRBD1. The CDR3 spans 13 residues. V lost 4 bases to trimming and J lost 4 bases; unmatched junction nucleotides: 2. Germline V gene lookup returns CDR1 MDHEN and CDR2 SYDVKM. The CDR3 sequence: CASSYGQGYGYTF. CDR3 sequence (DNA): TGTGCCAGCAGTTACGGACAGGGCTATGGCTACACCTTC.

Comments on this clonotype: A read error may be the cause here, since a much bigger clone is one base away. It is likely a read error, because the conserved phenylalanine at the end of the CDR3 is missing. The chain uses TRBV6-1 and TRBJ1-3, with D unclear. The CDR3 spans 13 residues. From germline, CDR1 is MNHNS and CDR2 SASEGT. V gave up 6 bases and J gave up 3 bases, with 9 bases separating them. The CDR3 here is CASSDGFGNTIYL. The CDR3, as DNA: TGTGCCAGCAGCGATGGGTTTGGAAACACCATATATCTT.

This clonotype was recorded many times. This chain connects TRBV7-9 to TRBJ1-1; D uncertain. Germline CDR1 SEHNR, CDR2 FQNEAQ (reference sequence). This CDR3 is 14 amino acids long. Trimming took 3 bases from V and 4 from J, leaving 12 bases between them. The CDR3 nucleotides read TGTGCCAGCAGCTTTGGGCCCCGAGGCACTGAAGCTTTCTTT. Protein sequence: CASSFGPRGTEAFF.

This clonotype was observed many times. CDR3 residues: CAWSAGTAVAPLHF. The CDR3 DNA sequence: TGTGCCTGGAGCGCCGGGACAGCCGTCGCACCCCTCCACTTT. The rearrangement links TRBV30 to TRBJ1-6; 7 bases fit TRBD1. V shed 3 bases and J 11 bases; nucleotides not matched to a gene: 10. Germline CDR1 and CDR2: GTSNPN and SVGIG (reference sequence). The CDR3 sequence is 14 residues long.

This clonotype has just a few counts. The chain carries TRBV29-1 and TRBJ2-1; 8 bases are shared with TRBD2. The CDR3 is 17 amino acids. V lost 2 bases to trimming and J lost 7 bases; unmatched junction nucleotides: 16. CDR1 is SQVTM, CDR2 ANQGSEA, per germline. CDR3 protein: CSVEPNARAGGENEQFF. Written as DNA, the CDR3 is TGCAGCGTTGAACCCAACGCTCGGGCGGGGGGTGAAAATGAGCAGTTCTTC.

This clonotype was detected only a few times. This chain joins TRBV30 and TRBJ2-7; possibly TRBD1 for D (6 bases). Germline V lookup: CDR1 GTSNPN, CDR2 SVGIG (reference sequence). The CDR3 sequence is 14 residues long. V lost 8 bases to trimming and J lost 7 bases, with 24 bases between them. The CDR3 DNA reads TGTGCCAGTAGTATTCTCGGGACATCCGGGGAGCAGTACTTC. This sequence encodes CASSILGTSGEQYF.

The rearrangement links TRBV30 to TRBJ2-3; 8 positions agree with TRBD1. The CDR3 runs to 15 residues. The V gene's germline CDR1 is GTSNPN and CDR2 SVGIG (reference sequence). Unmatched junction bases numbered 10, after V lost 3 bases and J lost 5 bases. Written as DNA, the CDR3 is TGTGCCTGGAGCCGACAGGGGATCGGACAAGATACGCAGTATTTT. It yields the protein CAWSRQGIGQDTQYF. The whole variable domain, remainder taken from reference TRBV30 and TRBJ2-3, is SQTIHQWPATLVQPVGSPLSLECTVEGTSNPNLYWYRQAAGRGLQLLFYSVGIGQISSEVPQNLSASRPQDRQFILSSKKLLLSDSGFYLCAWSRQGIGQDTQYFGPGTRLTVL.

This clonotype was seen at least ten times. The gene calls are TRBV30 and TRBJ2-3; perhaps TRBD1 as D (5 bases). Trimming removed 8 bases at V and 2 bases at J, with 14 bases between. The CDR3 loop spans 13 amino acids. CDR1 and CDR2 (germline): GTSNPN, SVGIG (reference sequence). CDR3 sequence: CAMDIHHTDTQYF. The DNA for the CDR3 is TGTGCCATGGACATCCACCACACAGATACGCAGTATTTT.

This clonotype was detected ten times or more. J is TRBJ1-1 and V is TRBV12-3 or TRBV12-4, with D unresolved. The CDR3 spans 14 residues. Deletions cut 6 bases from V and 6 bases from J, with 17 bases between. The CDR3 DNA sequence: TGTGCCAGCAGAGACCGGTCACGGCTCGCTGAAGCTTTCTTT. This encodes CASRDRSRLAEAFF.

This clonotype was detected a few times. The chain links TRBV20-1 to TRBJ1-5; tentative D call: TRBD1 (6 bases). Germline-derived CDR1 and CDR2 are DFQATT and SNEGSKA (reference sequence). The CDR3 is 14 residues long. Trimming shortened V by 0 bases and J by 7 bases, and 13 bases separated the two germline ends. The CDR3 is CSARDPTGRQPQHF. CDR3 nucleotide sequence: TGCAGTGCTAGAGACCCAACAGGGCGGCAGCCCCAGCATTTT.

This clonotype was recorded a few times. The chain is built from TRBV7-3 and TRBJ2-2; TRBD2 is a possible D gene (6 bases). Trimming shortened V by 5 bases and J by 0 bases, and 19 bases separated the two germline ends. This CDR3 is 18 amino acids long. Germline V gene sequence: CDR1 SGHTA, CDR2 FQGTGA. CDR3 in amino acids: CASSPTGGTSPNTGELFF. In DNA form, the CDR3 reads TGTGCCAGCAGCCCCACTGGGGGAACTAGCCCGAACACCGGGGAGCTGTTTTTT.

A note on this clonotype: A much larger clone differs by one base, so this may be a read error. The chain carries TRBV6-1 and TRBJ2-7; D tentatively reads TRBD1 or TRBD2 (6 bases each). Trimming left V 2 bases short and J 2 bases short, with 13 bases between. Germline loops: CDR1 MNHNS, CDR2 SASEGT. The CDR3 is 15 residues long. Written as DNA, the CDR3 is TGTGCCAGCAGTGAAAGGATAGGGGGGACCTACGAGCAGTACTTC. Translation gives CASSERIGGTYEQYF.

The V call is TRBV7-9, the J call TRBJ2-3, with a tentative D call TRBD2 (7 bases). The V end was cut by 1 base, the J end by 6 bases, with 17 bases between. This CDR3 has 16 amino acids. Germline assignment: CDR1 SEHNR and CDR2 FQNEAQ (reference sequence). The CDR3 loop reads CASSLEGGGGRDTQYF. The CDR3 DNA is TGTGCCAGCAGCTTAGAGGGGGGGGGGGGCCGGGATACGCAGTATTTT.